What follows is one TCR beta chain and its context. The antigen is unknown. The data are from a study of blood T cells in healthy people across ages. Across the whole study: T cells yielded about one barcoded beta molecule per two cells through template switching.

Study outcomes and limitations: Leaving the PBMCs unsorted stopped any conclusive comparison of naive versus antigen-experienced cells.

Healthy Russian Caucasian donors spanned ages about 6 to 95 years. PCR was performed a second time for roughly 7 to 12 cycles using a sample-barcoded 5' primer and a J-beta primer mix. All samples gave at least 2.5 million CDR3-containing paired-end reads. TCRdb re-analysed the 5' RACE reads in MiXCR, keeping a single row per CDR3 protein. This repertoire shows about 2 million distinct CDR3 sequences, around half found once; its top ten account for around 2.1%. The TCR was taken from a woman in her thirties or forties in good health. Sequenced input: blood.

The CDR3 loop reads CASSPGTKRSTDTQYF. CDR3 in DNA: TGTGCCAGCAGCCCCGGGACAAAAAGGAGCACAGATACGCAGTATTTT. V and J are TRBV3-1 and TRBJ2-3; D is perhaps TRBD1 (6 bases). From germline, CDR1 is LGHDT and CDR2 YNNKEL (reference sequence). The CDR3 sequence is 16 residues long. V shed 4 bases and J shed 0 bases, with 14 bases lying between them.